This TCR beta chain derives from a study of beta chain features in type 1 diabetes. This clone has just a few counts. What it binds is not known. Study conclusions and caveats: Using cDNA template may skew counts toward highly expressing activated cells. Naive, central memory and Treg TCRB repertoires seemed to resemble each other more closely in patients than they did in healthy donors. In all four CD4+ subsets, TCRB CDR3 length was significantly, moderately reduced in type 1 diabetes.

This CDR3 has 16 amino acids. V was cut by 6 bases and J by 0 bases, with 18 bases left in between. Sequencing targeted expressed TCRB transcripts, as all isolated RNA had been reverse transcribed. Reads from naive, central memory and regulatory T cell samples averaged approximately 3.7 million. TCRdb's table, derived via immunoSEQ multiplex PCR, lists solely in-frame clones and lacks some. The data contain roughly 290,000 clones, approximately 16% of them singletons. Input material: naive CD4+ T cells from blood. The origin of this receptor is a man aged 18 to 29 with type 1 diabetes. The chain couples TRBV23-1 to TRBJ2-7, with D possibly being TRBD1 (6 bases). TRBV23-1 is given ORF status, its function remaining uncertain. CDR3 nucleotides: TGCGCCAGCAGCCCTATGGACAGAAATAGCTCCTACGAGCAGTACTTC. Residues: CASSPMDRNSSYEQYF.